The text below deals with one T cell receptor (beta chain). What it binds is not known. The sample is drawn from a study of shared clonotypes between healthy human individuals. Findings and limits, study-wide: Sequencing depth was predicted to influence how clonotypes are shared among donors. Rarefaction gave evidence that sorted-subset sequencing remained incomplete despite large depth.

The germline V gene has CDR1 MNHEY and CDR2 SMNVEV (reference sequence). The CDR3 is made up of 13 amino acids. Trimming took off 0 bases at V and 6 bases at J, with 9 bases between the two ends. A 200 ng quantity of DNA, about 30,000 T cell genomes, went into the sorted-subset replicate PCRs. Sequenced by immunoSEQ multiplex PCR; TCRdb stores in-frame clones only, minus some. The sample contains some 2,500,000 clones, 80% to 95% of which appear only once. Sequenced sample: naive CD4+ T cells from PBMCs. Noted subset: CD45RA+ positively selected. This rearrangement joins TRBV27 to TRBJ2-7; D is uncertain. The clonotype originates from a man younger than 30 in good health. Some clones in this sample may be carry-over from other donors' samples. CDR3 loop: CASSLSPPPEQYF. The CDR3 DNA reads TGTGCCAGCAGTTTATCCCCCCCACCCGAGCAGTACTTC.